This T cell receptor (beta chain) was identified in a study of CD8+CD57+ T cells in acquired aplastic anemia. Whole-study context: Across the sorted CD4+ and CD8+ cells, DNA amounts averaged roughly 3.5 ug. Overall study findings and caveats: Comparison of patients with controls identified about 27 shared CD8+ CDR3 sequences.

Individuals selected for sequencing had exhibited CD8+CD57+ cell expansion on flow cytometry. The length of the CDR3 is 15 residues. V dropped 5 bases and J dropped 9; count of bases not matched to a gene: 6. Per the germline V gene, CDR1 is SNHLY and CDR2 is FYNNEI. Genomic DNA, the template, was used for profiling of the TCR beta VDJ and CDR3. MiXCR, run by TCRdb on the reads, gives a single entry per CDR3 protein. The table includes just over 150,000 distinct CDR3 sequences, 40% to 50% detected once. A remark on this clonotype: What it binds is unknown.

Input material: sorted CD4+, CD8+, or CD8+CD57+ T cells (not recorded which) from PBMCs. This sequence joins TRBV2 and TRBJ2-1; 14 nucleotides line up with TRBD2. The TCR comes from a human donor with aplastic anemia. This CDR3 is CASSTRLAGGGEQFF. For the CDR3, the DNA is TGTGCCAGCAGTACCAGACTAGCGGGAGGGGGTGAGCAGTTCTTC.